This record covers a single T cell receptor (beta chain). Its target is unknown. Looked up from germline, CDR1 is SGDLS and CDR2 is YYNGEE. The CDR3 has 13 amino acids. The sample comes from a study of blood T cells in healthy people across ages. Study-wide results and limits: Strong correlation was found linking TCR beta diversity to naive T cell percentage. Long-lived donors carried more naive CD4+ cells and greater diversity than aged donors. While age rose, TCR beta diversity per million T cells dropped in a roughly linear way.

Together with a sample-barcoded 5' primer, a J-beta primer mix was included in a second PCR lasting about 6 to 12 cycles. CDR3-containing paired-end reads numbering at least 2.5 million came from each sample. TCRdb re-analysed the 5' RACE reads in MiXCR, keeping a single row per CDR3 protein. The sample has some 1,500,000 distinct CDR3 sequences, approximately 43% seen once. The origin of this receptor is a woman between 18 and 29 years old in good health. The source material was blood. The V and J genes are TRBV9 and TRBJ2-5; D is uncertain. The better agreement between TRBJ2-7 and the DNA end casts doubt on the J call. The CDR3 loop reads CASSVSWGYEQYF. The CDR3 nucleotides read TGTGCCAGCAGCGTATCCTGGGGCTACGAGCAGTACTTC.